This T cell receptor (beta chain) was identified during a study of blood T cell repertoires in COVID-19. Whole-study context: The United States, Italy and Spain supplied acute and convalescent COVID-19 samples. From T cells, B-cell-depleted T cells, or PBMCs came the material, which was cDNA or gDNA.

Per the study methods: The authors estimated nucleated cell counts from reference gene primer amplification. TCRdb's copy holds only in-frame clones and misses some; the assay was immunoSEQ multiplex PCR. V and J calls and clone size are given by that table; D and trimming were obtained from the DNA. The table lists a few hundred thousand clones, around 90% of them singletons, with nearly 7% in the top ten. The V gene end was trimmed by 0 bases and the J gene end by 7 bases; junction bases not matched to a gene: 11. The CDR3 is 16 amino acids. CDR1 and CDR2 (germline): SGHAT, FQNNGV. Seattle patients were enrolled during active infection and followed longitudinally.

This TCR was recovered from a woman aged 25 to 39 with COVID-19, enrolled during active disease. The chain has TRBV11-2 and TRBJ2-7; TRBD2 agrees at 8 bases. The specimen sequenced was peripheral blood. CDR3 sequence (DNA): TGTGCCAGCAGCTTAGATCCGGGACTAGGCTCTAGGGAGCAGTACTTC. Amino acid sequence: CASSLDPGLGSREQYF.